The rows below give T cell receptor beta chains drawn from one sample of a study of fetal regulatory T cell absence and autoimmunity. Data came from immunoSEQ multiplex PCR; TCRdb stores just in-frame clones and leaves some out. The sample has 95,000 to 100,000 clones, about two thirds seen once; the top ten hold 2%. The material sequenced was pancreas tissue. Source of these receptors: a male donor with IPEX syndrome. Both conserved end residues are part of each CDR3. D genes are given only for firm matches. Some rows mark clone size as missing; the rest say once, few, many or name a class of expanded clone.

>NA|TRBV19|TRBJ2-1|NA
TGTGCCAGTAGTATGAGGGGCGTTGAGCAGTTCTTC
CASSMRGVEQFF
>NA|TRBV5-6|TRBJ1-2|NA
TGTGCCAGCAGCTCACCAACAGGGCAATCTAACTATGGCTACACCTTC
CASSSPTGQSNYGYTF
>TRBD2|TRBV5-1|TRBJ2-1|NA
TGCGCCAGCAGCTTGGGGACTAGCGGTTACAATGAGCAGTTCTTC
CASSLGTSGYNEQFF
>TRBD1|TRBV2|TRBJ2-7|few
TGTGCCAGCAGTCGGGACAGAACGGGCGAGCAGTACTTC
CASSRDRTGEQYF
>TRBD2|TRBV9|TRBJ2-3|NA
TGTGCCAGCAGCGCGCTCGGACTAGGGAACACAGATACGCAGTATTTT
CASSALGLGNTDTQYF
>NA|TRBV6-1|TRBJ2-3|NA
TGTGCCAGCAGTGAAGACAGGGCAGATACGCAGTATTTT
CASSEDRADTQYF
>NA|TRBV5-1|TRBJ2-2|medium-sized
TGCGCCAGCAGCTTGGGCGGGGCGAACACCGGGGAGCTGTTTTTT
CASSLGGANTGELFF
>NA|TRBV5-1|TRBJ2-7|NA
TGCGCCAGCTCCCGGGACGCAGCATACGAGCAGTACTTC
CASSRDAAYEQYF
>NA|TRBV4-3|TRBJ2-7|NA
TGCGCCAGCAGCCAAGATCCGACTAGGGGCGAGCAGTACTTC
CASSQDPTRGEQYF
>NA|TRBV6-1|TRBJ1-1|NA
TGTGCCAGCAGTGAAGGGGCAGGGACTGAAGCTTTCTTT
CASSEGAGTEAFF
>NA|TRBV7-9|TRBJ2-5|NA
TGTGCCAGCAGCGCCGGTAGGAAACTCCAAGAGACCCAGTACTTC
CASSAGRKLQETQYF
>NA|TRBV7-2|TRBJ2-7|NA
TGTGCCAGCAGCTCCGACAGGTTTTCCTACGAGCAGTACTTC
CASSSDRFSYEQYF
>NA|TRBV5-4|TRBJ1-1|NA
TGTGCCAGCAGCTTGCTCGGAAGTGGCTCGAACACTGAAGCTTTCTTT
CASSLLGSGSNTEAFF
>NA|TRBV9|TRBJ1-4|NA
TGTGCCAGCAGCGTCTCAGGGGCTAATGAAAAACTGTTTTTT
CASSVSGANEKLFF
>TRBD1|TRBV28|TRBJ1-4|once
TGTGCCAGCAGTAAATTTTACAGGGGTAGGGATGAAAAACTGTTTTTT
CASSKFYRGRDEKLFF
>TRBD1|TRBV29-1|TRBJ2-7|NA
TGCAGCGTTTTACCGGGACAGGGGTTACAAGAGCAGTACTTC
CSVLPGQGLQEQYF
>NA|TRBV7-9|TRBJ1-2|NA
TGTGCCAGCAGCTCAATCTATGGCTACACCTTC
CASSSIYGYTF
>NA|TRBV10-2|TRBJ2-7|NA
TGCGCCAGCAGTGAGTCGGTAAGGGACCGAACCTACGAGCAGTACTTC
CASSESVRDRTYEQYF
>TRBD2|TRBV2|TRBJ2-3|NA
TGTGCCAGCAGTGAAACGCTAGCGGGGGGCTATACTAGCACAGATACGCAGTATTTT
CASSETLAGGYTSTDTQYF
>TRBD1|TRBV19|TRBJ2-2|NA
TGTGCCAGTAGTAGCGGACAGGGGGGGGAGCTGTTTTTT
CASSSGQGGELFF
>NA|TRBV7-2|TRBJ2-3|NA
TGTGCCAGCAGCTTCAACACAGATACGCAGTATTTT
CASSFNTDTQYF
>TRBD1|TRBV7-6|TRBJ1-1|NA
TGTGCCAGCAGCTTAGGTACAGGGGGAACAACTGAAGCTTTCTTT
CASSLGTGGTTEAFF
>TRBD1|TRBV6-6|TRBJ1-6|few
TGTGCCAGCAGCCAGGGACAGAATTCACCCCTCCACTTT
CASSQGQNSPLHF
>TRBD1|TRBV5-6|TRBJ2-7|few
TGTGCCAGCAGCTCTGGGGACAGCGGAAGGCAGTACTTC
CASSSGDSGRQYF
>TRBD1|TRBV5-4|TRBJ2-2|NA
TGTGCCAGCAGTCGGACAGGGGTTAACACCGGGGAGCTGTTTTTT
CASSRTGVNTGELFF
>NA|TRBV10-2|TRBJ1-1|NA
TGCGCCAGCAGTGGGATAGAGAACACTGAAGCTTTCTTT
CASSGIENTEAFF
>TRBD1|TRBV7-2|TRBJ1-5|NA
TGTGCCAGCAGCCCCACAGGGGACCCTAATCAGCCCCAGCATTTT
CASSPTGDPNQPQHF
>NA|TRBV4-1|TRBJ2-7|once
TGCGCCAGCAGCCAAGTAGGCAGGGGACCCTACGAGCAGTACTTC
CASSQVGRGPYEQYF
>NA|TRBV7-9|TRBJ1-6|NA
TGTGCCAGCAGCTTCCGGGATTCACCCCTCCACTTT
CASSFRDSPLHF
>NA|TRBV7-9|TRBJ2-5|NA
TGTGCCAGCAGCCCACGGACTGGGTACCAAGAGACCCAGTACTTC
CASSPRTGYQETQYF
>NA|TRBV30|TRBJ2-1|NA
TGTGCCTGGAGTGGAGGGGGAGCCCACTACAATGAGCAGTTCTTC
CAWSGGGAHYNEQFF
>NA|TRBV12-5|TRBJ1-1|NA
TGTGCTAGTGGTTTGGGGCCTTGGGGCCGAAAGACTGAAGCTTTCTTT
CASGLGPWGRKTEAFF
>NA|TRBV27|TRBJ1-5|NA
TGTGCCAGCAGTTTATCGGGATATAGCAATCAGCCCCAGCATTTT
CASSLSGYSNQPQHF
>TRBD1|TRBV11-3|TRBJ1-2|NA
TGTGCCAGCAGCTTAGATCGGCTGACAGGGGACTATGGCTACACCTTC
CASSLDRLTGDYGYTF
>TRBD1|TRBV6-5|TRBJ1-1|medium-sized
TGTGCCAGCAGTTACTCGGGGACAGGCCGGAACACTGAAGCTTTCTTT
CASSYSGTGRNTEAFF
>TRBD2|TRBV9|TRBJ2-1|NA
TGTGCCAGCAGCGTAGAAGCGGGAGGGGTCCACAATGAGCAGTTCTTC
CASSVEAGGVHNEQFF
>TRBD1|TRBV29-1|TRBJ1-5|NA
TGCAGCGCCCGGACAGGGGGCAATCAGCCCCAGCATTTT
CSARTGGNQPQHF
>NA|TRBV19|TRBJ2-7|NA
TGTGCCAGTAGTATAGGGCCAACAAACGCCTACGAGCAGTACTTC
CASSIGPTNAYEQYF
>NA|TRBV7-9|TRBJ2-7|few
TGTGCCAGCAGCTTAGGCCCTATCTACGAGCAGTACTTC
CASSLGPIYEQYF
>TRBD2|TRBV5-8|TRBJ2-3|NA
TGTGCCAGCAGCTTGAATGGGGGGGAGGCAGATACGCAGTATTTT
CASSLNGGEADTQYF
>TRBD1|TRBV7-9|TRBJ1-2|NA
TGTGCCAGCAGCTTAGCCCCGCAGGGGGCTAACTATGGCTACACCTTC
CASSLAPQGANYGYTF
>TRBD2|TRBV27|TRBJ2-1|NA
TGTGCCAGCAGTTTCACTAGCGGGGGGTCTACGTATGAGCAGTTCTTC
CASSFTSGGSTYEQFF
>TRBD2|TRBV13|TRBJ2-3|NA
TGTGCCAGCAGCTTAGGCCGGACTAGCGGCACAGATACGCAGTATTTT
CASSLGRTSGTDTQYF
>NA|TRBV6-5|TRBJ2-7|NA
TGTGCCAGCAGTTACGATAGCGTTTTAGAGCAGTACTTC
CASSYDSVLEQYF
>NA|TRBV6-6|TRBJ2-1|once
TGTGCCAGCAGTCCGGGACTCTCCTACAATGAGCAGTTCTTC
CASSPGLSYNEQFF
>NA|TRBV21-1|TRBJ2-2|NA
TGTGCCAGCAGCAAAGTCGCCGGGACTAGCGGGAGTGCAAACACCGGGGAGCTGTTTTTT
CASSKVAGTSGSANTGELFF
>TRBD2|TRBV7-8|TRBJ2-7|NA
TGTGCCAGCAGCTTACTAGGACTAGCGGGGGAGCAGTACTTC
CASSLLGLAGEQYF
>TRBD2|TRBV4-1|TRBJ2-1|once
TGCGCCAGCAGCCCGAAGACCGGGACTAGCGGGAGGGGTGAGCAGTTCTTC
CASSPKTGTSGRGEQFF
>TRBD1|TRBV11-3|TRBJ1-2|NA
TGTGCCAGCAGCTTAGAGGCAGGGGGTGGCTACACCTTC
CASSLEAGGGYTF
>NA|TRBV27|TRBJ2-1|NA
TGTGCCAGCAGTTTATTGGGGAGCTCCTACAATGAGCAGTTCTTC
CASSLLGSSYNEQFF
>NA|TRBV7-9|TRBJ2-5|NA
TGTGCCAGCAGCTTAGGCCGACTAAAGAAGGAGACCCAGTACTTC
CASSLGRLKKETQYF
>NA|TRBV4-1|TRBJ1-1|once
TGCGCCAGCAGCCAAGGAAACACTGAAGCTTTCTTT
CASSQGNTEAFF
>TRBD1|TRBV5-6|TRBJ1-1|NA
TGTGCCAGCAGCCGGACAGGGCCTGAAGCTTTCTTT
CASSRTGPEAFF
>NA|TRBV9|TRBJ2-1|NA
TGTGCCAGCAGCGTAGACAATGAGCAGTTCTTC
CASSVDNEQFF